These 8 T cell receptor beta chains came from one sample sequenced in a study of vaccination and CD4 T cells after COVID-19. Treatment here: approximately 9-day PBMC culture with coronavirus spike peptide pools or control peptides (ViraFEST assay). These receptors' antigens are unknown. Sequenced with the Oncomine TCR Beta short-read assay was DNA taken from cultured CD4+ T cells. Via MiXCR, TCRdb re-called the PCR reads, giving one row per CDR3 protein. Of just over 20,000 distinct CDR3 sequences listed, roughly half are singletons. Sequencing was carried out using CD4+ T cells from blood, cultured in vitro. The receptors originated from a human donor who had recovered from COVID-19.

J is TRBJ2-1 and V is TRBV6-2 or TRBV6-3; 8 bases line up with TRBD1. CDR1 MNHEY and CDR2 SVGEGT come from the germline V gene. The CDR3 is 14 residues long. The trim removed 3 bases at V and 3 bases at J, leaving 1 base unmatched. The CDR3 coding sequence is TGTGCCAGCAGTTATGACAGGGGCTACAATGAGCAGTTCTTC. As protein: CASSYDRGYNEQFF.

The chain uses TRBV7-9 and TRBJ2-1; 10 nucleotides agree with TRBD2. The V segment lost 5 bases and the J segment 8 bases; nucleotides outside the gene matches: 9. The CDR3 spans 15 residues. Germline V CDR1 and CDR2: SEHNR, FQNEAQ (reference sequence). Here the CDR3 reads CASSQIAGGEDEQFF. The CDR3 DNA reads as TGTGCCAGCAGCCAAATAGCGGGGGGTGAAGATGAGCAGTTCTTC.

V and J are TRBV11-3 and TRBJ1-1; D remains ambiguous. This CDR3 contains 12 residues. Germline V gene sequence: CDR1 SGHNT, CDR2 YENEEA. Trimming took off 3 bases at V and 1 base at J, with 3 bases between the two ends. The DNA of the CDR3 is TGTGCCAGCAGCTTGGAGAACACTGAAGCTTTCTTT. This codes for CASSLENTEAFF.

The CDR3 is CASSGRDRGKTQYF. CDR3 DNA sequence: TGTGCCAGCAGCGGCCGGGACAGGGGAAAGACCCAGTACTTC. This rearrangement joins TRBV7-6 to TRBJ2-5, with 10 bases that match TRBD1. CDR1 and CDR2 (germline): SGHVS, FNYEAQ. CDR3 length: 14 residues. V gave up 5 bases and J gave up 6 bases; unmatched junction bases: 6.

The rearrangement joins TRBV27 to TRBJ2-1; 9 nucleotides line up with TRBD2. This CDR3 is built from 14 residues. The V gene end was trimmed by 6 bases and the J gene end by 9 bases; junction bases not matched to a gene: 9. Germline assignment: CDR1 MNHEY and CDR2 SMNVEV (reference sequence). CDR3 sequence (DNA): TGTGCCAGCAGCCTCCTAGCGGGATCAAGTGAGCAGTTCTTC. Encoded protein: CASSLLAGSSEQFF.

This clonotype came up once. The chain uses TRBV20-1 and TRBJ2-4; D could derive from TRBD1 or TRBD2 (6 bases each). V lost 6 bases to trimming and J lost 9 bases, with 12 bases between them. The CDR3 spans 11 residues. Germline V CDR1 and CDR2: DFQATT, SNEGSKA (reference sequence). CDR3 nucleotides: TGCAGTGCGGGGGGCTTGGGCATTCAGTACTTC. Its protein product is CSAGGLGIQYF.

The CDR3 DNA reads as TGTGCCAGCGGACGGGACATATACAATGAGCAGTTCTTC. This encodes CASGRDIYNEQFF. The V call is TRBV6-1, the J call TRBJ2-1, with D possibly being TRBD1 (6 bases). The germline V gene encodes CDR1 MNHNS and CDR2 SASEGT. This CDR3 is 13 amino acids long. The V gene lost 8 bases and the J gene lost 4 bases, with 12 bases spanning the gap.

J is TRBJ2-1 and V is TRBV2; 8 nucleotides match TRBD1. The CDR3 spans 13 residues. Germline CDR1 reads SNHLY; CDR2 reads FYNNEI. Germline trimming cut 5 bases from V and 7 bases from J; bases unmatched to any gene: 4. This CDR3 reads CASSQDRANEQFF. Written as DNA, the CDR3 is TGTGCCAGCAGTCAGGACAGGGCGAATGAGCAGTTCTTC.